This T cell receptor beta chain was obtained from a study of radiotherapy plus CTLA-4 blockade in lung cancer. Regarding the study as a whole: Early clone dynamics of blood T cells, plus interferon-beta, reportedly predicted response best. There was expansion of tumor-derived TCR clones in blood after radiotherapy plus ipilimumab.

TCRdb keeps only in-frame clones here, not all; method: immunoSEQ multiplex PCR. The sample includes 55,000 to 80,000 clones, roughly 84% seen only once; the top ten take around two fifths. The CDR3 is 14 residues long. Germline V gene data show CDR1 as SGHRS and CDR2 as YFSETQ. Trimming removed 4 bases from V and 3 bases from J, with 13 bases in between. Remarks on this clone: Antigen: not known.

The chain joins TRBV5-1 to TRBJ1-1, with D perhaps TRBD1 (5 bases). The clonotype originates from a human donor with non-small cell lung cancer that progressed on radiotherapy plus ipilimumab. The input for sequencing was peripheral blood, taken from a patient treated with radiotherapy plus ipilimumab. CDR3 residues: CASSPAGGDTEAFF. The CDR3 DNA is TGCGCCAGCAGCCCGGCCGGAGGGGACACTGAAGCTTTCTTT.